Below, 20 T cell receptor beta chains from the same sample are listed, as sequenced in a study of CD8+CD57+ T cells in acquired aplastic anemia. The TCR beta profiling, which covered VDJ combination and CDR3 sequence, was carried out using genomic DNA as the template. TCRdb re-called the reads through MiXCR, storing one row per CDR3 protein. This table holds fewer than 200,000 distinct CDR3 sequences, 65% to 75% found once. Patients included in sequencing had previously demonstrated CD8+CD57+ cell expansion by flow cytometry. Sequences were obtained from sorted CD4+, CD8+, or CD8+CD57+ T cells (not recorded which) from PBMCs. Receptors were obtained from a human donor with aplastic anemia.

This clonotype showed up just once. Since no conserved phenylalanine or tryptophan closes the CDR3, a read error is the likely cause. Because the CDR3's place on the DNA is in doubt, the DNA is left out and the CDR3 is given as listed by TCRdb. The V and J genes are TRBV7-9 and TRBJ1-1; TRBD1 is the table's D call and was not checked against the DNA. Counting both end residues, the CDR3 totals 12 amino acids. Looked up from germline, CDR1 is SEHNR and CDR2 is FQNEAQ (reference sequence). The CDR3 region is CASSLGTGGWTI.

The chain is built from TRBV29-1 and TRBJ1-2, with D possibly being TRBD1 (5 bases). The ends were cut back, 2 bases at V and 4 bases at J, with 14 bases in the middle. The V gene's germline CDR1 is SQVTM and CDR2 ANQGSEA. This CDR3 contains 14 residues. The CDR3 coding sequence is TGCAGCGTTGAAAAAGGGACGGACTTCTATGGCTACACCTTC. Protein sequence: CSVEKGTDFYGYTF. Full variable domain (outside the CDR3, taken from reference TRBV29-1 and TRBJ1-2): SAVISQKPSRDICQRGTSLTIQCQVDSQVTMMFWYRQQPGQSLTLIATANQGSEATYESGFVIDKFPISRPNLTFSTLTVSNMSPEDSSIYLCSVEKGTDFYGYTFGSGTRLTVV.

This chain joins TRBV7-3 and TRBJ2-3; possibly TRBD2 for D (6 bases). This CDR3 comprises 18 residues. V was pared by 5 bases and J by 0 bases, with 21 bases between. CDR1 is SGHTA and CDR2 is FQGTGA in the germline V gene. Here the CDR3 DNA reads TGTGCCAGCAGCCGAACAAAAACTTTAGCGGAAAGCACAGATACGCAGTATTTT. As protein: CASSRTKTLAESTDTQYF.

The chain links TRBV20-1 to TRBJ2-7, with 13 bases identical to TRBD2. Trimming removed 7 bases from V and 1 base from J; junction bases left unmatched: 4. Germline V gives CDR1 DFQATT, CDR2 SNEGSKA (reference sequence). The CDR3 covers 14 residues. CDR3 loop: CSEKGLAGSYEQYF. As DNA, the CDR3 is TGCAGTGAGAAGGGACTAGCGGGGTCCTACGAGCAGTACTTC.

This clonotype was detected ten times or more. CDR3 DNA: TGCAGTGCCCCAGGGTCGGGACAGGACTATGGCTACACCTTC. Its protein is CSAPGSGQDYGYTF. The chain combines TRBV20-1 with TRBJ1-2, with 8 bases lining up with TRBD1. This CDR3 comprises 14 residues. The trim removed 6 bases at V and 3 bases at J, leaving 9 bases unmatched. Per germline, CDR1 DFQATT and CDR2 SNEGSKA (reference sequence).

The rearrangement joins TRBV29-1 to TRBJ2-5; 11 bases are shared with TRBD2. Germline lookup yields CDR1 SQVTM and CDR2 ANQGSEA. The length of the CDR3 is 15 residues. V dropped 3 bases and J dropped 2; count of bases not matched to a gene: 5. Written as DNA, the CDR3 is TGCAGCGTTGATGGTAGCGGGGGGGGTCAAGAGACCCAGTACTTC. As protein: CSVDGSGGGQETQYF. The entire variable domain, with the rest obtained from reference TRBV29-1 and TRBJ2-5, is as follows: SAVISQKPSRDICQRGTSLTIQCQVDSQVTMMFWYRQQPGQSLTLIATANQGSEATYESGFVIDKFPISRPNLTFSTLTVSNMSPEDSSIYLCSVDGSGGGQETQYFGPGTRLLVL.

The genes are TRBV7-4 and TRBJ2-1; TRBD2 aligns across 7 bases. The CDR3 covers 18 residues. With V trimmed by 0 bases and J by 0 bases, 8 bases remained unmatched. Germline V lookup: CDR1 SGHVT, CDR2 SQSDAQ. CDR3 residues: CASSLALLAQSSYNEQFF. CDR3 nucleotide sequence: TGTGCCAGCAGCTTAGCGCTACTAGCGCAGAGCTCCTACAATGAGCAGTTCTTC.

The chain joins TRBV5-1 to TRBJ2-2, with TRBD2 matching over 10 bases. The germline CDR1 and CDR2 sequences are SGHRS and YFSETQ. This CDR3 is built from 16 residues. V shed 4 bases, J shed 0 bases, and the junction held 3 bases outside the gene matches. CDR3 in amino acids: CASSTTSGANTGELFF. The CDR3 coding sequence is TGCGCCAGCAGCACTACTAGCGGGGCGAACACCGGGGAGCTGTTTTTT. The full variable domain, its missing parts supplied by reference TRBV5-1 and TRBJ2-2, is KAGVTQTPRYLIKTRGQQVTLSCSPISGHRSVSWYQQTPGQGLQFLFEYFSETQRNKGNFPGRFSGRQFSNSRSEMNVSTLELGDSALYLCASSTTSGANTGELFFGEGSRLTVL.

The chain employs TRBV7-9 and TRBJ2-2; D is ambiguous. The germline CDR1 and CDR2 sequences are SEHNR and FQNEAQ (reference sequence). V lost 4 bases and J 8 bases, leaving 11 bases between the germline ends. CDR3 size: 13 residues. The DNA of the CDR3 is TGTGCCAGCAGCTCTCCGTTCGGGGGGGAGCTGTTTTTT. Translated: CASSSPFGGELFF.

V and J are TRBV20-1 and TRBJ1-3; D is unresolved. The CDR3 covers 14 residues. CDR1 DFQATT and CDR2 SNEGSKA come from the germline V gene (reference sequence). Trimming left V 0 bases short and J 0 bases short, with 6 bases between. The chain's CDR3 is CSARDAVSGNTIYF. CDR3 bases: TGCAGTGCTAGAGATGCGGTCTCTGGAAACACCATATATTTT.

The genes are TRBV20-1 and TRBJ2-3; D is uncertain. This CDR3 spans 11 amino acids. Per the germline V gene, CDR1 is DFQATT and CDR2 is SNEGSKA (reference sequence). V dropped 6 bases and J dropped 5 bases, with 9 bases sitting between them. For the CDR3, the DNA is TGCAGTGCCCCCTGGGGAGATACGCAGTATTTT. It encodes CSAPWGDTQYF.

The chain links TRBV5-1 to TRBJ2-3; D is unclear. V shed 0 bases and J shed 6 bases, with 11 bases lying between them. In germline, CDR1 is SGHRS, CDR2 YFSETQ. There are 14 residues in the CDR3. CDR3 residues: CASSLEGRTDTQYF. In nucleotides, the CDR3 is TGCGCCAGCAGCTTGGAGGGTCGAACCGATACGCAGTATTTT.

This clonotype was seen many times. The genes are TRBV29-1 and TRBJ2-7, with D tentatively TRBD1 (6 bases). The CDR3 is made up of 15 amino acids. Germline V gene lookup returns CDR1 SQVTM and CDR2 ANQGSEA. Trimming pared 4 bases from V and 0 bases from J, leaving 16 bases between. This chain's CDR3 is CSVVTRTESSYEQYV. For the CDR3, the DNA is TGCAGCGTTGTTACACGGACAGAGAGCTCCTACGAGCAGTACGTC.

This clonotype was found a few times. The CDR3 nucleotides are TGTGCCATCAGTGATTTGGGGGCTTACGAGCAGTACTTC. This gives the protein CAISDLGAYEQYF. The chain links TRBV10-3 to TRBJ2-7, with a tentative D call TRBD1 (6 bases). V was pared by 3 bases and J by 4 bases, with 10 bases between. CDR3 length: 13 residues. CDR1 is ENHRY and CDR2 is SYGVKD in the germline V gene.

The genes are TRBV7-9 and TRBJ1-2, with D maybe TRBD1 (5 bases). Germline-derived CDR1 and CDR2 are SEHNR and FQNEAQ (reference sequence). V was cut by 5 bases and J by 0 bases, with 19 bases left in between. The CDR3 is 17 amino acids. The CDR3 DNA follows: TGTGCCAGCAGCCTCCGTAGGCGGGACGGAGCTAACTATGGCTACACCTTC. The encoded protein is CASSLRRRDGANYGYTF.

Note on this clonotype: Relative to the germline gene, one junction end is altered; a read error may explain this. The CDR3 nucleotides are TGCGCCAGCAGCTTGCATGGTATAGCGGGGGGGGGCTCCTACAATGAGCAGTTCTTC. Translating gives CASSLHGIAGGGSYNEQFF. The genes are TRBV7-9 and TRBJ2-1; 11 bases line up with TRBD2. CDR1 and CDR2 (germline): SEHNR, FQNEAQ (reference sequence). CDR3 length equals 19 residues.

This rearrangement joins TRBV24-1 to TRBJ2-5; D call uncertain. The CDR3 runs to 17 residues. V dropped 3 bases and J dropped 5 bases, with 21 bases sitting between them. Germline V lookup: CDR1 KGHDR, CDR2 SFDVKD. Here the CDR3 reads CATSDPRRENDTETQYF. DNA of the CDR3: TGTGCCACCAGTGATCCCCGTAGGGAAAACGATACTGAGACCCAGTACTTC.

This clonotype was seen many times. This chain uses TRBV6-5 with TRBJ2-7, with 7 bases aligning to TRBD1. Trimming removed 6 bases from V and 1 base from J; junction bases left unmatched: 6. CDR3 size: 14 residues. Looked up from germline, CDR1 is MNHEY and CDR2 is SVGAGI. CDR3 sequence: CASRAVTGSYEQYF. For the CDR3, the DNA is TGTGCCAGCAGGGCGGTGACAGGGTCCTACGAGCAGTACTTC.

As to this clonotype: The germline gene is not matched at one end of the junction; a read error may be the cause. The rearrangement joins TRBV7-9 to TRBJ1-1, with D perhaps matching TRBD1 (6 bases). From germline, CDR1 is SEHNR and CDR2 FQNEAQ (reference sequence). The CDR3 spans 15 residues. The CDR3 DNA sequence: TGTGCCAGCAGCGGCGGACAGAGAAGGTACACTGAAGCTTCCTTT. Amino acid sequence: CASSGGQRRYTEASF.

The J gene is TRBJ1-1, the V gene TRBV7-3; D remains ambiguous. Trimming stripped 0 bases from V and 1 base from J, with 9 bases between. Germline V gene sequence: CDR1 SGHTA, CDR2 FQGTGA. This CDR3 has 15 residues. CDR3 in DNA: TGTGCCAGCAGCTTAACCGGGAATGAGAACACTGAAGCTTTCTTT. Translating gives CASSLTGNENTEAFF.